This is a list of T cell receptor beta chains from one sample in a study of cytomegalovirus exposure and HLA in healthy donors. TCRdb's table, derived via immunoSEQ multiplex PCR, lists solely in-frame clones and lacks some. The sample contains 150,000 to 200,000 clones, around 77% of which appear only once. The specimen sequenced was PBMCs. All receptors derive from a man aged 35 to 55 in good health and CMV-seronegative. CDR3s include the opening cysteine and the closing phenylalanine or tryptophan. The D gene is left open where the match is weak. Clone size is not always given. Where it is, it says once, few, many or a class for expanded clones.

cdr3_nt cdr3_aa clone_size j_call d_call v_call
TGTGCCAGCTCACCACCCGGGACTAGCGGGAGCTACGAGCAGTACTTC CASSPPGTSGSYEQYF - TRBJ2-7 TRBD2 TRBV18
TGCGCCAGCAGCTTGGTCGCTAGCGGGGGCAATGAGCAGTTCTTC CASSLVASGGNEQFF - TRBJ2-1 TRBD2 TRBV5-1
TGTGCCAGCAGCGCTATGACAGGAATCAATCAGCCCCAGCATTTT CASSAMTGINQPQHF - TRBJ1-5 - TRBV11-2
TGTGCCAGCCAGGGGACTGAAGCTTTCTTT CASQGTEAFF few TRBJ1-1 - TRBV6-6
TGTGCCAGCAGCTCCCGGGGGTTCCAAGAGACCCAGTACTTC CASSSRGFQETQYF - TRBJ2-5 - TRBV11-2
TGTGCCAGTAGTGCCATCCCGGGTATCAATCAGCCCCAGCATTTT CASSAIPGINQPQHF few TRBJ1-5 - TRBV19
TGCAGCGTTGAACGACAGGGGGATGAAGCTTTCTTT CSVERQGDEAFF few TRBJ1-1 TRBD1 TRBV29-1
TGTGCCAGCAGGATACTCGGCTATGGCTACACCTTC CASRILGYGYTF - TRBJ1-2 - TRBV7-9
TGTGCCAGCAGCATCGGACTAGCGGGAGTCGAGACCCAGTACTTC CASSIGLAGVETQYF - TRBJ2-5 TRBD2 TRBV9
TGTGCCAGCAGGGAAGACAGGGGACCCTTCGACGAGCAGTACTTC CASREDRGPFDEQYF - TRBJ2-7 TRBD1 TRBV27
TGTGCCAGCAGCCCGGGTGGGGGGAGCTCCTACAATGAGCAGTTCTTC CASSPGGGSSYNEQFF - TRBJ2-1 - TRBV9
TGTGCCTGGAGTCCCGGGGGTCGGGATGAAAAACTGTTTTTT CAWSPGGRDEKLFF - TRBJ1-4 - TRBV30
TGCGCCAGCAGCTTGTTCGGTACAGGGCTTGCAACTAATGAAAAACTGTTTTTT CASSLFGTGLATNEKLFF - TRBJ1-4 - TRBV5-1
TGTGCCACCAGCAGAGGGACAGGAGACACCGGGGAGCTGTTTTTT CATSRGTGDTGELFF - TRBJ2-2 TRBD1 TRBV15
TGTGCCAGCAGCTTAGAGGCGGGATACGATGGCTACACCTTC CASSLEAGYDGYTF - TRBJ1-2 - TRBV7-2
TGCGCCAGCAGCCAAGCCCCAGCGGGAGCGAACACCGGGGAGCTGTTTTTT CASSQAPAGANTGELFF once TRBJ2-2 TRBD2 TRBV4-1
TGTGCCTGGAGCAGGTCGCAGGGCGGACTAGCGGGAGGCCGTTTTGAGCAGTTCTTC CAWSRSQGGLAGGRFEQFF once TRBJ2-1 TRBD2 TRBV30
TGTGCCAGCCTTGGACTTACTAATGAGCAGTTCTTC CASLGLTNEQFF - TRBJ2-1 - TRBV30
TGTGCCAGCAGTGACCGACAGGGATCCTCTGGGGCCAACGTCCTGACTTTC CASSDRQGSSGANVLTF - TRBJ2-6 TRBD1 TRBV25-1
TGCGCCAGCAGAGTAGGGACAGGGCGTTACGAGCAGTACTTC CASRVGTGRYEQYF - TRBJ2-7 TRBD1 TRBV5-1
TGTGCCAGCAGCTTAGATGGTCTAGCGGGAGGGCCTAACATTCAGTACTTC CASSLDGLAGGPNIQYF - TRBJ2-4 TRBD2 TRBV7-9
TGCAGCGCTCAGACAGAAGTTCACTCTGGGGCCAACGGCCTGACTTTC CSAQTEVHSGANGLTF - TRBJ2-6 - TRBV29-1
TGTGCCAGTAGTACGGCCACAGGGTTCCGTAGCTATGGCTACACCTTC CASSTATGFRSYGYTF - TRBJ1-2 - TRBV19
TGTGCCAGCAGCTTGGCAGGGGGGACCAAAAACATTCAGTACTTC CASSLAGGTKNIQYF once TRBJ2-4 - TRBV5-6
TGTGCCAGCAGCAAAGGCGGGGGGGCAAGCAATCAGCCCCAGCATTTT CASSKGGGASNQPQHF - TRBJ1-5 - TRBV21-1
TGTGCTAGTGGTTCAAACACAGGGAAGGGCACTGAAGCTTTCTTT CASGSNTGKGTEAFF - TRBJ1-1 - TRBV12-5
TGCGCCAGCAGCCAGACATTGGCGGGACAGAACTATGGCTACACCTTC CASSQTLAGQNYGYTF - TRBJ1-2 TRBD1 TRBV4-1
TGCGCCAGCAGTGAACTAGCGGGGGTCTACGAGCAGTACTTC CASSELAGVYEQYF - TRBJ2-7 TRBD2 TRBV10-2
TGTGCCAGCAGTGGGTGGTCCGGGTCTGGGGCCAACGGCCTGACTTTC CASSGWSGSGANGLTF - TRBJ2-6 - TRBV6-4
TGTGCCAGCAGCCCATATCCGGGAGGGACCTACGAGCAGTACTTC CASSPYPGGTYEQYF - TRBJ2-7 TRBD2 TRBV5-8
TGTGCCAGCAGTTTCCTAGCGGGAGGTGTTAATGAGCAGTTCTTC CASSFLAGGVNEQFF - TRBJ2-1 TRBD2 TRBV27
TGTGCCAGCTCACTCGGGACTAGCGGGAGTGGTGAAGATACGCAGTATTTT CASSLGTSGSGEDTQYF - TRBJ2-3 TRBD2 TRBV18
TGTGCCAGCCATCAGTCAGGGGAGCAGTTCTTC CASHQSGEQFF - TRBJ2-1 - TRBV2
TGCGCCAGCAGCCGACAGGGGGTGCCCCTTAGCTCTGGGGCCAACGTCCTGACTTTC CASSRQGVPLSSGANVLTF - TRBJ2-6 TRBD1 TRBV4-1
TGTGCCATCAGGGGACAAAGCTCCTACAATGAGCAGTTCTTC CAIRGQSSYNEQFF - TRBJ2-1 - TRBV10-3